The next 8 T cell receptor beta chains were all read from a single sample in a study of beta chain features in type 1 diabetes. Since all of the isolated RNA was reverse transcribed, expressed TCRB transcripts were what got sequenced. The data were produced by immunoSEQ multiplex PCR, yet TCRdb's version contains in-frame clones alone and is incomplete. The table has about 900,000 clones, about a sixth seen once. The sequencing input was naive CD4+ T cells from blood. The receptors shown here come from a woman younger than 30 in good health.

V usage is TRBV6-1 and J usage is TRBJ1-5; D is unclear. The V gene lost 7 bases and the J gene lost 0 bases, with 10 bases spanning the gap. Germline assignment: CDR1 MNHNS and CDR2 SASEGT. This CDR3 spans 14 amino acids. The CDR3 DNA is TGTGCCAGCAAGGCCAGATATAGCAATCAGCCCCAGCATTTT. It yields the protein CASKARYSNQPQHF.

The V gene is TRBV5-1, the J gene TRBJ2-2; D is perhaps TRBD2 (5 bases). Germline assignment: CDR1 SGHRS and CDR2 YFSETQ. V was shortened by 7 bases and J by 3 bases, with 10 bases between the two germline ends. This CDR3 comprises 13 residues. The CDR3 DNA sequence: TGCGCCAGCCGGGGAGTGGACACCGGGGAGCTGTTTTTT. Translation: CASRGVDTGELFF.

This clone was seen only a few times. CDR3 in DNA: TGTGCCATCAGTGACATCAGCGGGCAGCCCCAGCATTTT. It encodes CAISDISGQPQHF. V and J are TRBV10-3 and TRBJ1-5; D is unresolved. CDR3 size: 13 residues. V was pared by 3 bases and J by 7 bases, with 10 bases between. Germline CDR1 ENHRY, CDR2 SYGVKD.

This clone occurred a few times. The chain joins TRBV7-9 to TRBJ1-3; D gene uncertain. Germline loops: CDR1 SEHNR, CDR2 FQNEAQ (reference sequence). This CDR3 contains 15 residues. The V end lost 1 base, the J end lost 3 bases, and 10 bases lay between the germline ends. The CDR3 DNA reads as TGTGCCAGCAGCTTAGGGGTGGCAAATGGAAACACCATATATTTT. It specifies CASSLGVANGNTIYF.

This clone turned up a few times. V usage is TRBV18 and J usage is TRBJ2-1, with TRBD2 matching over 8 bases. Germline values: CDR1 KGHSH, CDR2 LQKENI. CDR3 length equals 15 residues. With 5 bases clipped from V and 7 bases from J, the junction kept 10 bases outside the gene matches. The CDR3 DNA sequence: TGTGCCAGCTCAACGGGAGGGACTTCTTGGAATGAGCAGTTCTTC. This translates into CASSTGGTSWNEQFF. Filled out from reference TRBV18 and TRBJ2-1, the complete variable domain reads NAGVMQNPRHLVRRRGQEARLRCSPMKGHSHVYWYRQLPEEGLKFMVYLQKENIIDESGMPKERFSAEFPKEGPSILRIQQVVRGDSAAYFCASSTGGTSWNEQFFGPGTRLTVL.

This clone was observed a handful of times. The V call is TRBV29-1, the J call TRBJ1-4; 9 bases map to TRBD1. The germline V gene encodes CDR1 SQVTM and CDR2 ANQGSEA. J was trimmed by 8 bases and V by 6 bases; bases with no gene match: 4. The CDR3 extends over 12 amino acids. The CDR3 reads CSVMTGGEKLFF. The CDR3 nucleotides are TGCAGCGTCATGACAGGGGGGGAAAAACTGTTTTTT.

V usage is TRBV5-4 and J usage is TRBJ2-3; D gene uncertain. The CDR3 is made up of 16 amino acids. V was pared by 3 bases and J by 3 bases, with 17 bases between. Germline CDR1 reads SGHNT; CDR2 reads YYREEE (reference sequence). This CDR3 reads CASSSKRQRPTDTQYF. CDR3 nucleotides: TGTGCCAGCAGCTCGAAACGTCAGAGGCCTACAGATACGCAGTATTTT.

V and J are TRBV4-1 and TRBJ2-4, with 10 bases lining up with TRBD2. The J segment lost 2 bases and the V segment lost 2 bases, leaving 6 bases of the junction unmatched. The length of the CDR3 is 17 residues. Germline V gene sequence: CDR1 MGHRA, CDR2 YSYEKL. CDR3 DNA: TGCGCCAGCAGCCAACCTCAGCGGGAGGGCCCCAAAAACATTCAGTACTTC. Encoded protein: CASSQPQREGPKNIQYF.